The 10 T cell receptor beta chains given below trace back to one sample, sequenced in a study of T cell responses to AZD1222 COVID-19 vaccine. Some clones are missing from TCRdb's copy, which holds only in-frame ones; the method was immunoSEQ multiplex PCR. Among 85,000 to 130,000 clones listed, approximately 90% were seen once. This specimen consisted of peripheral blood, obtained on day 0 of AZD1222 vaccination. These TCRs come from an adult in good health.

CDR3 residues: CASGKEGSNEKLFF. CDR3 DNA sequence: TGTGCCAGCGGAAAGGAGGGTTCTAATGAAAAACTGTTTTTT. This chain links TRBV9 with TRBJ1-4; no clear D gene. This CDR3 has 14 residues. The V end lost 7 bases, the J end lost 3 bases, and 13 bases lay between the germline ends. The germline V gene has CDR1 SGDLS and CDR2 YYNGEE.

This clone was seen once. The chain recombines TRBV7-3 with TRBJ2-3, with D possibly matching TRBD2 (5 bases). Trimming took off 0 bases at V and 4 bases at J, with 11 bases between the two ends. From germline, CDR1 is SGHTA and CDR2 FQGTGA. The CDR3 contains 15 residues. The CDR3 DNA is TGTGCCAGCAGCTTAACCCCGGACTTTTCAGATACGCAGTATTTT. This gives the protein CASSLTPDFSDTQYF.

This clone appeared a few times. The chain has TRBV11-3 and TRBJ2-1, with 13 bases identical to TRBD2. V lost 1 base to trimming and J lost 3 bases; unmatched junction nucleotides: 6. Germline V gives CDR1 SGHNT, CDR2 YENEEA. The CDR3 consists of 18 residues. CDR3: CASSLGLAGGYLYNEQFF. CDR3 nucleotides: TGTGCCAGCAGCTTAGGACTAGCGGGGGGATATCTCTACAATGAGCAGTTCTTC.

The rearrangement joins TRBV7-3 to TRBJ1-6, with D perhaps TRBD1 (5 bases). V was shortened by 2 bases and J by 3 bases, with 11 bases between the two germline ends. The germline gives CDR1 SGHTA, CDR2 FQGTGA. The CDR3 contains 16 residues. CDR3 in amino acids: CASSLWGDLYNSPLHF. CDR3 nucleotides: TGTGCCAGCAGCTTATGGGGGGACCTCTATAATTCACCCCTCCACTTT.

The V call is TRBV18, the J call TRBJ2-4; a possible D gene is TRBD1 (6 bases). Looked up from germline, CDR1 is KGHSH and CDR2 is LQKENI. The CDR3 runs to 17 residues. V shed 3 bases and J shed 0 bases, with 15 bases lying between them. This CDR3 reads CASSPLTGRLAKNIQYF. CDR3 nucleotide sequence: TGTGCCAGCTCACCTCTTACAGGGCGCTTAGCCAAAAACATTCAGTACTTC.

The V call is TRBV4-1, the J call TRBJ2-7, with 9 bases matching TRBD1. V trimming: 4 bases; J trimming: 1 base; junction bases outside the gene matches: 2. This CDR3 spans 14 amino acids. CDR1 and CDR2 from the germline V gene are MGHRA and YSYEKL. The CDR3 loop reads CASSLGQGSYEQYF. The CDR3 DNA sequence: TGCGCCAGCAGCCTAGGACAGGGGTCCTACGAGCAGTACTTC.

The rearrangement links TRBV3-1 (or the pseudogene TRBV3-2) to TRBJ1-1; D possibly corresponds to TRBD1 (5 bases). Germline lookup yields CDR1 LGHDT and CDR2 YNNKEL (reference sequence). This CDR3 comprises 13 residues. Trimming removed 4 bases from V and 3 bases from J, with 9 bases in between. CDR3 sequence reads: CASSRTRDTEAFF. For the CDR3, the DNA is TGTGCCAGCAGCCGTACCAGGGACACTGAAGCTTTCTTT.

This sequence joins TRBV5-1 and TRBJ2-1, with 9 bases fitting TRBD1. The CDR3 loop spans 17 amino acids. Per germline, CDR1 SGHRS and CDR2 YFSETQ. V shed 4 bases, J shed 7 bases, and the junction held 15 bases outside the gene matches. The CDR3 sequence is CASSPTRLGQGTNEQFF. DNA for the CDR3: TGCGCCAGCAGCCCCACTAGGCTGGGACAGGGAACGAATGAGCAGTTCTTC. The full variable domain, with the rest looked up from reference TRBV5-1 and TRBJ2-1, is KAGVTQTPRYLIKTRGQQVTLSCSPISGHRSVSWYQQTPGQGLQFLFEYFSETQRNKGNFPGRFSGRQFSNSRSEMNVSTLELGDSALYLCASSPTRLGQGTNEQFFGPGTRLTVL.

This clone is a singleton in its sample. The chain joins TRBV5-4 to TRBJ1-2; D is ambiguous. The CDR3 runs to 13 residues. V lost 0 bases and J 2 bases, leaving 5 bases between the germline ends. Per the germline V gene, CDR1 is SGHNT and CDR2 is YYREEE (reference sequence). The CDR3 region is CASSLGQNYGYTF. DNA of the CDR3: TGTGCCAGCAGCTTGGGGCAGAACTATGGCTACACCTTC.

The CDR3 protein is CASSYLRQGANNEQFF. The CDR3 DNA reads as TGTGCCAGCAGTTACCTTCGACAGGGGGCCAACAATGAGCAGTTCTTC. The rearrangement uses TRBV6-5 and TRBJ2-1, with 10 bases fitting TRBD1. The CDR3 contains 16 residues. V shed 2 bases, J shed 5 bases, and the junction held 6 bases outside the gene matches. CDR1 and CDR2 (germline): MNHEY, SVGAGI.